The clone carrying this T cell receptor beta chain showed up just a few times. The antigen is not known. This CDR3 contains 14 residues. Germline CDR1 is MNHEY and CDR2 is SVGAGI. Trimming left V 2 bases short and J 5 bases short, with 12 bases between. The sample is drawn from a study of response to subunit inactivated influenza vaccine. General observations from the study: The authors proposed limited new T cell recruitment per seasonal influenza vaccination.

TCRdb recomputed calls from the RT-PCR reads with MiXCR, one row per CDR3 protein. The sample consists of around 320,000 distinct CDR3 sequences, around 20% of them appearing once. The chain recombines TRBV6-5 with TRBJ1-1, with unresolved D. The sample in question was PBMCs from blood, obtained approximately 22 months after vaccination. This receptor was taken from a man between 50 and 70 years old who received an inactivated influenza vaccine. CDR3 region: CASSYGGGRTEAFF. CDR3 coding DNA: TGTGCCAGCAGTTACGGAGGAGGTCGAACTGAAGCTTTCTTT.